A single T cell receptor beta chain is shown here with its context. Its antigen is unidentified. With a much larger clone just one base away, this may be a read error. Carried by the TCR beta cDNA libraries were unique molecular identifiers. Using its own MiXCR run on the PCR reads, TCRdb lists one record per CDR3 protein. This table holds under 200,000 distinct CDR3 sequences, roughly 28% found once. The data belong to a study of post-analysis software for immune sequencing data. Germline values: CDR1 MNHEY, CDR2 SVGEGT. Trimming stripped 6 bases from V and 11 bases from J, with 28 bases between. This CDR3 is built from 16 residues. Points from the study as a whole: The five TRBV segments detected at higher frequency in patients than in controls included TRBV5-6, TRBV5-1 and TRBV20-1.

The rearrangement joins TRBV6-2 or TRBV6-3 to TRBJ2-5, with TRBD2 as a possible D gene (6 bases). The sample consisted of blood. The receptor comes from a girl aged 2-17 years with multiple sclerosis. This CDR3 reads CASRLRFTSLYGEQYF. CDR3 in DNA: TGTGCCAGCAGACTAAGGTTCACTAGCCTCTACGGTGAGCAGTACTTC.